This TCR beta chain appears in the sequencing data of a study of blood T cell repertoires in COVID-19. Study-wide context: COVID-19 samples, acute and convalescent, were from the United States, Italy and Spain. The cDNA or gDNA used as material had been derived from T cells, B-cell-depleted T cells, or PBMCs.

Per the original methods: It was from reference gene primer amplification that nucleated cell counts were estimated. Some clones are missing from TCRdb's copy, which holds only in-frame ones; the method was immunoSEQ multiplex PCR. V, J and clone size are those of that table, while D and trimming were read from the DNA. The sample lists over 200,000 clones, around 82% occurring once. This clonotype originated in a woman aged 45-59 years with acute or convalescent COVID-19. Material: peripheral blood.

CDR3 amino acids: CASSSGQRNQPQHF. In DNA, the CDR3 is TGTGCCAGCAGTTCTGGACAGCGCAATCAGCCCCAGCATTTT. This chain joins TRBV6-5 and TRBJ1-5, with D perhaps TRBD1 (6 bases). V was pared by 4 bases and J by 2 bases, with 9 bases between. This CDR3 region has 14 residues. Per germline, CDR1 MNHEY and CDR2 SVGAGI.